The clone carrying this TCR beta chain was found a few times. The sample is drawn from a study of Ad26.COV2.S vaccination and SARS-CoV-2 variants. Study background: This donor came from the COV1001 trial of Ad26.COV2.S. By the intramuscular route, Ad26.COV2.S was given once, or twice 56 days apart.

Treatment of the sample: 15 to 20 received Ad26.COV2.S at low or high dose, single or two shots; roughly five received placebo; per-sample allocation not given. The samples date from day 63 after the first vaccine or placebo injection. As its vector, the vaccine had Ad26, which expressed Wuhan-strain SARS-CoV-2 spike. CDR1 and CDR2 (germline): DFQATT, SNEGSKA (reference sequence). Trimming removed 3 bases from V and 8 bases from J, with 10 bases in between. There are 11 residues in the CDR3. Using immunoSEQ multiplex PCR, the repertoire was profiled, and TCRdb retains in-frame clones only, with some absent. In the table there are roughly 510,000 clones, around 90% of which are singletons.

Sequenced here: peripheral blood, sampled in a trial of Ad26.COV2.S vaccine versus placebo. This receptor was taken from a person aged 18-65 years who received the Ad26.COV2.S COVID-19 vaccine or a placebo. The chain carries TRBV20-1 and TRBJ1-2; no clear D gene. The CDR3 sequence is CSARTRRGYTF. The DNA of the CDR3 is TGCAGTGCTAGGACAAGGCGGGGCTACACCTTC.